This T cell receptor (beta chain) was observed in a study of breast tumors, draining lymph nodes, adjacent tissues. From the multiplex PCR reads, TCRdb called clonotypes with MiXCR, one entry per CDR3 protein. The sample holds approximately 210,000 distinct CDR3 sequences, approximately 31% seen once. This clonotype was picked up many times. The CDR3 loop spans 14 amino acids. Trimming cost V 5 bases and J 6 bases, with 14 bases left between them. Germline loops: CDR1 MNHNY, CDR2 SVGAGI (reference sequence). The lymph nodes were axillary draining lymph nodes from breast cancer patients. The sequenced material came from axillary lymph node tissue. This TCR was recovered from a female donor with breast cancer. Some clones in this sample may be carry-over from other donors' samples. The chain links TRBV6-6 to TRBJ1-5; weak D call: TRBD1 (5 bases). The DNA of the CDR3 is TGTGCCAGCAGTGAGACTAGGGGAAGTCAGCCCCAGCATTTT. This encodes CASSETRGSQPQHF.